Below, 27 T cell receptor beta chains from the same sample are listed, as sequenced in a study of cytomegalovirus exposure and HLA in healthy donors. PCR used 60 Vbeta primers and 13 Jbeta primers. Assay: immunoSEQ multiplex PCR; the TCRdb copy retains only in-frame clones and omits some. Found here are more than 120,000 clones, 70% to 80% of them singletons; the top ten hold around 5.9%. The material sequenced was PBMCs. The receptors originated from a woman aged 40 to 50 in good health and CMV-seropositive.

In this sample, this clone turned up a few times. The chain couples TRBV28 to TRBJ2-7, with 10 bases fitting TRBD2. Trimming took 6 bases from V and 1 from J; bases not matched to a gene: 6. Germline values: CDR1 MDHEN, CDR2 SYDVKM. This CDR3 has 15 residues. CDR3 protein: CASRNKLAGSYEQYF. The CDR3 nucleotides are TGTGCCAGCAGAAACAAACTAGCGGGATCCTACGAGCAGTACTTC.

This chain links TRBV19 with TRBJ1-4, with 9 bases matching TRBD1. After removal of 2 bases from V and 6 bases from J, the junction contained 10 bases not matched to a gene. CDR3 length: 17 residues. Per germline, CDR1 LNHDA and CDR2 SQIVND (reference sequence). The CDR3 DNA reads TGTGCCAGTAGTATATCCGTGATCGGGACAGGGTATGAAAAACTGTTTTTT. Amino acids: CASSISVIGTGYEKLFF.

The chain is built from TRBV7-9 and TRBJ2-1, with a tentative D call TRBD1 (6 bases). V lost 4 bases and J 3 bases, leaving 13 bases between the germline ends. The length of the CDR3 is 15 residues. Germline values: CDR1 SEHNR, CDR2 FQNEAQ (reference sequence). In DNA, the CDR3 is TGTGCCAGCAGCTGGGTCGGGACAAACTACAATGAGCAGTTCTTC. Amino acid sequence: CASSWVGTNYNEQFF.

This rearrangement joins TRBV5-8 to TRBJ2-7, with 8 bases fitting TRBD2. The CDR3 contains 15 residues. Germline loops: CDR1 SGHTS, CDR2 YDEGEE. Trimming took 3 bases from V and 2 from J; bases not matched to a gene: 7. Here the CDR3 reads CASSWWSGSTYEQYF. In DNA form, the CDR3 reads TGTGCCAGCAGCTGGTGGAGCGGGAGTACCTACGAGCAGTACTTC. Full variable domain (outside the CDR3, taken from reference TRBV5-8 and TRBJ2-7): EAGVTQSPTHLIKTRGQQATLRCSPISGHTSVYWYQQALGLGLQFLLWYDEGEERNRGNFPPRFSGRQFPNYSSELNVNALELEDSALYLCASSWWSGSTYEQYFGPGTRLTVT.

The chain recombines TRBV6-1 with TRBJ1-5, with 10 bases aligning to TRBD1. The CDR3 length is 13 residues. Germline CDR1 is MNHNS and CDR2 is SASEGT. The V and J ends lost 5 bases and 7 bases, in that order; junction bases with no gene match: 2. CDR3 region: CASSPDRGQPQHF. The CDR3 coding sequence is TGTGCCAGCAGTCCGGACAGGGGGCAGCCCCAGCATTTT.

This clone showed up just a few times. V and J are TRBV28 and TRBJ2-7; a possible D gene is TRBD1 (6 bases). This CDR3 has 19 residues. CDR1 MDHEN and CDR2 SYDVKM come from the germline V gene. Trimming pared 4 bases from V and 0 bases from J, leaving 25 bases between. In nucleotides, the CDR3 is TGTGCCAGCAGTTCTAACTTAGACTTTACAGGGACATACTCCTACGAGCAGTACTTC. This sequence encodes CASSSNLDFTGTYSYEQYF.

This clone was observed a few times. The chain links TRBV5-1 to TRBJ1-1; TRBD1 matches at 8 bases. This CDR3 spans 13 amino acids. The germline V gene has CDR1 SGHRS and CDR2 YFSETQ. V shed 9 bases, J shed 4 bases, and the junction held 8 bases outside the gene matches. This CDR3 reads CATRTGRSTEAFF. Written as DNA, the CDR3 is TGCGCCACCCGGACAGGGAGAAGCACTGAAGCTTTCTTT.

The V gene is TRBV2, the J gene TRBJ2-7; 7 bases line up with TRBD1. Germline V gene data show CDR1 as SNHLY and CDR2 as FYNNEI. CDR3 length equals 12 residues. Unmatched junction bases numbered 8, after V lost 6 bases and J lost 9 bases. For the CDR3, the DNA is TGTGCCAGCAGGACAGGGACGGCTTGGCAGTACTTC. It specifies CASRTGTAWQYF.

There are a few counts of this clone. The V call is TRBV9, the J call TRBJ2-5; D might be TRBD2 (7 bases). The germline V gene has CDR1 SGDLS and CDR2 YYNGEE. Trimming removed 4 bases at V and 2 bases at J, with 15 bases between. CDR3 length: 15 residues. CDR3 sequence: CASSIGGGPQETQYF. CDR3 nucleotide sequence: TGTGCCAGCAGCATTGGGGGGGGCCCTCAAGAGACCCAGTACTTC.

The V call is TRBV11-3, the J call TRBJ2-7; 10 bases align to TRBD2. CDR3 length: 15 residues. Trimming removed 2 bases from V and 2 bases from J; junction bases left unmatched: 3. Germline CDR1 and CDR2: SGHNT and YENEEA. The CDR3 protein is CASSLWGLATYEQYF. The CDR3 DNA reads as TGTGCCAGCAGCTTATGGGGACTAGCGACCTACGAGCAGTACTTC.

J is TRBJ1-4 and V is TRBV7-6; the D gene is possibly TRBD1 (5 bases). Germline loops: CDR1 SGHVS, CDR2 FNYEAQ. Trimming stripped 3 bases from V and 3 bases from J, with 8 bases between. The CDR3 consists of 14 residues. The CDR3 DNA reads as TGTGCCAGCAGCTTCCGGGACTCTAATGAAAAACTGTTTTTT. Translated, it gives CASSFRDSNEKLFF.

The J gene is TRBJ2-5, the V gene TRBV27, with a weak D call TRBD2 (5 bases). CDR1 and CDR2 (germline): MNHEY, SMNVEV (reference sequence). Trimming cost V 5 bases and J 1 base, with 11 bases left between them. The CDR3 sequence is 14 residues long. CDR3 coding DNA: TGTGCCAGCAGTCCTAAACGGGGCCAAGAGACCCAGTACTTC. It encodes CASSPKRGQETQYF.

The rearrangement uses TRBV7-8 and TRBJ2-1; 7 bases are a match to TRBD2. Trimming cost V 1 base and J 0 bases; bases outside gene matches: 3. In germline, CDR1 is SGHVS, CDR2 FQNEAQ. This CDR3 spans 16 amino acids. CDR3 protein: CASSLGGSTSYNEQFF. In nucleotides, the CDR3 is TGTGCCAGCAGCTTAGGCGGGAGTACCTCCTACAATGAGCAGTTCTTC.

J is TRBJ2-5 and V is TRBV6-6; D unclear. The germline gives CDR1 MNHNY, CDR2 SVGAGI (reference sequence). The CDR3 loop spans 12 amino acids. V was shortened by 8 bases and J by 5 bases, with 12 bases between the two germline ends. The CDR3 nucleotides read TGTGCCAGCTTCTTGCGCCCTGAGACCCAGTACTTC. The encoded protein is CASFLRPETQYF.

J is TRBJ2-5 and V is TRBV7-6; TRBD2 is a possible D gene (5 bases). This CDR3 is built from 15 residues. Per the germline V gene, CDR1 is SGHVS and CDR2 is FNYEAQ. The V end was cut by 3 bases, the J end by 5 bases, with 16 bases between. In DNA, the CDR3 is TGTGCCAGCAGCTTTCGGGGATTGGGTAGGGAGACCCAGTACTTC. Translation gives CASSFRGLGRETQYF.

The chain employs TRBV15 and TRBJ2-5; TRBD1 agrees at 7 bases. CDR3 length: 17 residues. Germline CDR1 and CDR2: LNHNV and YYDKDF (reference sequence). V shed 1 base and J 1 base; nucleotides not matched to a gene: 9. The CDR3 is CATSRGELTGLQETQYF. Here the CDR3 DNA reads TGTGCCACCAGCAGAGGGGAACTGACAGGGCTCCAAGAGACCCAGTACTTC.

This chain uses TRBV7-3 with TRBJ2-3, with D possibly TRBD2 on 6 matching bases. From germline, CDR1 is SGHTA and CDR2 FQGTGA. The CDR3 is 14 residues long. The ends were cut back, 5 bases at V and 3 bases at J, with 12 bases in the middle. CDR3 sequence (DNA): TGTGCCAGCAGCCCCACTAGCAGGACAGATACGCAGTATTTT. It is translated as CASSPTSRTDTQYF.

This chain links TRBV28 with TRBJ2-7, with D hard to call. Germline values: CDR1 MDHEN, CDR2 SYDVKM. There are 12 residues in the CDR3. The V gene lost 4 bases and the J gene lost 4 bases, with 8 bases spanning the gap. The CDR3 loop is CASSSSVYEQYF. CDR3 bases: TGTGCCAGCAGTTCCAGCGTTTACGAGCAGTACTTC.

CDR3 sequence (DNA): TGTGCCAGCAGTTTCGGGGTTGCCTACGAGCAGTACTTC. This gives the protein CASSFGVAYEQYF. This rearrangement joins TRBV27 to TRBJ2-7, with TRBD2 as a possible D gene (5 bases). The ends were cut back, 3 bases at V and 2 bases at J, with 8 bases in the middle. Germline V gene data show CDR1 as MNHEY and CDR2 as SMNVEV (reference sequence). This CDR3 comprises 13 residues.

J is TRBJ2-7 and V is TRBV13, with D perhaps matching TRBD1 (6 bases). This CDR3 contains 15 residues. In germline, CDR1 is PRHDT, CDR2 FYEKMQ (reference sequence). V lost 1 base to trimming and J lost 2 bases, with 12 bases between them. The CDR3 DNA sequence: TGTGCCAGCAGCTTAGCGGTCAGGGGAACCTACGAGCAGTACTTC. Translated, it gives CASSLAVRGTYEQYF.

This clone was seen a few times. The chain couples TRBV2 to TRBJ1-2, with D possibly TRBD1 on 5 matching bases. The germline CDR1 and CDR2 sequences are SNHLY and FYNNEI. Deletions cut 8 bases from V and 1 base from J, with 17 bases between. CDR3 size: 15 residues. The CDR3 loop reads CASSRGGGGNYGYTF. The CDR3 region has the DNA TGTGCCAGCTCCCGGGGCGGGGGAGGTAACTATGGCTACACCTTC.

A few counts support this clone. The chain has TRBV10-3 and TRBJ1-6; maybe TRBD1 (6 bases). Trimming took off 3 bases at V and 10 bases at J, with 13 bases between the two ends. The CDR3 has 14 residues. Germline loops: CDR1 ENHRY, CDR2 SYGVKD. CDR3 sequence (DNA): TGTGCCATCAGTGATTTTACAGGGCGATCACCCCTCCACTTT. Encoded protein: CAISDFTGRSPLHF.

The chain combines TRBV29-1 with TRBJ2-2, with D perhaps matching TRBD2 (6 bases). CDR1 is SQVTM, CDR2 ANQGSEA, per germline. CDR3 length equals 13 residues. Trimming removed 4 bases from V and 0 bases from J, with 6 bases in between. The CDR3, as DNA: TGCAGCGTTGCTAGCGCGAACACCGGGGAGCTGTTTTTT. Translating it yields CSVASANTGELFF.

This clone was recorded only once. The J gene is TRBJ2-7, the V gene TRBV15; 10 positions match TRBD1. Germline CDR1 LNHNV, CDR2 YYDKDF (reference sequence). The junction had 9 bases not matched to a gene; V was cut back by 3 bases and J by 1 base. The CDR3 totals 17 residues. CDR3 protein: CATSRDWGQGYSYEQYF. The CDR3 coding sequence is TGTGCCACCAGCAGGGATTGGGGACAGGGGTATTCCTACGAGCAGTACTTC.

This rearrangement joins TRBV7-9 to TRBJ1-6; no firm D call. This CDR3 is built from 14 residues. CDR1 SEHNR and CDR2 FQNEAQ come from the germline V gene (reference sequence). Trimming cost V 1 base and J 6 bases, with 7 bases left between them. This chain's CDR3 is CASSLEQINSPLHF. CDR3 bases: TGTGCCAGCAGCTTAGAACAGATTAATTCACCCCTCCACTTT.

The chain uses TRBV19 and TRBJ1-5; D perhaps matches TRBD1 (5 bases). V was cut by 7 bases and J by 6 bases, with 16 bases left in between. Germline V lookup: CDR1 LNHDA, CDR2 SQIVND (reference sequence). The CDR3 runs 14 residues. The DNA for the CDR3 is TGTGCCAGTATAGGGACGGGAGGGCGTCAGCCCCAGCATTTT. Its protein product is CASIGTGGRQPQHF.

This clone was observed a few times. This rearrangement joins TRBV10-3 to TRBJ2-2, with D tentatively TRBD1 (6 bases). CDR3 size: 16 residues. Trimming cost V 2 bases and J 6 bases, with 16 bases left between them. Looked up from germline, CDR1 is ENHRY and CDR2 is SYGVKD. This CDR3 reads CAISEIPGQDAGELFF. CDR3 DNA sequence: TGTGCCATCAGTGAGATACCGGGACAAGACGCCGGGGAGCTGTTTTTT.